Described below is a single T cell receptor beta chain sequence and its context. The data belong to a study of sequential checkpoint blockade in melanoma. Study-level information: Maintenance nivolumab came after either treatment sequence.

Treatment given: randomized to nivolumab then ipilimumab (arm A) or the reverse (arm B). None of the patients previously received DNA-damaging chemotherapy. From thawed PBMCs, live CD3+CD8+ cells negative for CD19 and CD56 were sorted. Here immunoSEQ multiplex PCR was the method, and the copy in TCRdb shows in-frame clones only, minus some. The sample lists 7,000 to 8,500 clones; about 55% were seen once. Germline V gene data show CDR1 as MGHRA and CDR2 as YSYEKL. This CDR3 comprises 15 residues. V was shortened by 0 bases and J by 7 bases, with 10 bases between the two germline ends. The gene calls are TRBV4-1 and TRBJ1-6; D unresolved. The sample was CD8+ T cells sorted from blood (inferred from file names), taken from a patient given nivolumab and ipilimumab in sequence. The receptor was derived from a human donor with melanoma. The CDR3 sequence: CASSQDSGFNSPLHF. The CDR3 DNA sequence: TGCGCCAGCAGCCAAGATTCAGGTTTCAATTCACCCCTCCACTTT.